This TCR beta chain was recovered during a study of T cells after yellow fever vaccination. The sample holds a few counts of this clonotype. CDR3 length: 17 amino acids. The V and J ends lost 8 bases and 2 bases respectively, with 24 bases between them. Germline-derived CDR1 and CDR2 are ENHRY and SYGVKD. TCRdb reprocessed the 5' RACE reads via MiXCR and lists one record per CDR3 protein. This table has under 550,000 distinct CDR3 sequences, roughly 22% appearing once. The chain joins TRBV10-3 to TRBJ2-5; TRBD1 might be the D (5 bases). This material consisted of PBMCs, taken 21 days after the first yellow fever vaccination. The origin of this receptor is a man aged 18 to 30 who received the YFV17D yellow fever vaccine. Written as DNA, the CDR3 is TGTGCCATCTCCTCCTTTTTAGGCAGGGCCTCGCAAGAGACCCAGTACTTC. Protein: CAISSFLGRASQETQYF.